A single sample is the source of the 23 T cell receptor beta chains below, sequenced in a study of T cell repertoires in ileal Crohn's disease. Time point defined: proximal margin of the surgical specimen (macroscopically non-inflamed). Sequencing used immunoSEQ multiplex PCR; TCRdb keeps in-frame clones, though not all of them. The sample includes around 3,000 clones, about four fifths of them seen just once. Sequenced material: ileal tissue. All receptors come from an adult with Crohn's disease.

V and J are TRBV2 and TRBJ2-3, with TRBD2 matching over 8 bases. With V trimmed by 7 bases and J by 2 bases, 5 bases remained unmatched. Germline V lookup: CDR1 SNHLY, CDR2 FYNNEI. The CDR3 covers 14 residues. CDR3 nucleotide sequence: TGTGCCAGCATATACGGGGGGGTCACAGATACGCAGTATTTT. Translation gives CASIYGGVTDTQYF.

DNA for the CDR3: TGTGCCAGCACCGAAATGACAGGGCCGGTGGAGACCCAGTACTTC. Translating gives CASTEMTGPVETQYF. This chain links TRBV6-6 with TRBJ2-5; 7 bases align to TRBD1. With V trimmed by 7 bases and J by 5 bases, 13 bases remained unmatched. Germline values: CDR1 MNHNY, CDR2 SVGAGI (reference sequence). This CDR3 is 15 amino acids long.

The J gene is TRBJ1-1, the V gene TRBV5-5; possibly TRBD1 for D (6 bases). Germline assignment: CDR1 SGHKS and CDR2 YYEKEE (reference sequence). The CDR3 contains 14 residues. V was cut by 3 bases and J by 1 base, with 10 bases left in between. Written as DNA, the CDR3 is TGTGCCAGCAGCTACAGGGTCCAGAACACTGAAGCTTTCTTT. Encoded protein: CASSYRVQNTEAFF.

The CDR3 is CAISNLGTDQPQHF. DNA of the CDR3: TGTGCCATCAGTAACCTCGGTACTGATCAGCCCCAGCATTTT. The chain combines TRBV10-3 with TRBJ1-5; D gene ambiguous. Trimming left V 5 bases short and J 5 bases short, with 13 bases between. The CDR3 runs 14 residues. Per germline, CDR1 ENHRY and CDR2 SYGVKD.

In this sample, this clone turned up a few times. The rearrangement links TRBV9 to TRBJ1-1; 11 bases fit TRBD1. The length of the CDR3 is 16 residues. V was pared by 3 bases and J by 2 bases, with 6 bases of the junction left unmatched. The V gene's germline CDR1 is SGDLS and CDR2 YYNGEE. The CDR3 protein is CASSAEGTGGNTEAFF. The CDR3 DNA reads TGTGCCAGCAGCGCCGAAGGGACAGGGGGTAACACTGAAGCTTTCTTT.

V and J are TRBV5-6 and TRBJ1-2; TRBD1 agrees at 7 bases. The CDR3 covers 15 residues. The V gene's germline CDR1 is SGHDT and CDR2 YYEEEE. V trimming: 3 bases; J trimming: 2 bases; junction bases outside the gene matches: 7. The CDR3 DNA reads as TGTGCCAGCAGCTCCGGGACAGTGGAAAACTATGGCTACACCTTC. Protein product: CASSSGTVENYGYTF.

The rearrangement uses TRBV6-5 and TRBJ2-1; 7 bases agree with TRBD1. Germline CDR1 MNHEY, CDR2 SVGAGI. The CDR3 contains 13 residues. J gave up 5 bases and V 6 bases, and 4 bases lay outside the gene matches. CDR3: CASSPGQNNEQFF. CDR3 nucleotides: TGTGCCAGCAGCCCGGGACAGAACAATGAGCAGTTCTTC.

This chain links TRBV4-1 with TRBJ1-5; no clear D gene. Trimming stripped 0 bases from V and 2 bases from J, with 11 bases between. Per the germline V gene, CDR1 is MGHRA and CDR2 is YSYEKL. The CDR3 is made up of 16 amino acids. CDR3 loop: CASSQERAGGNQPQHF. The CDR3 region has the DNA TGCGCCAGCAGCCAAGAAAGGGCTGGGGGCAATCAGCCCCAGCATTTT.

The V and J genes are TRBV5-5 and TRBJ1-1; TRBD1 is a possible D gene (6 bases). Trimming shortened V by 1 base and J by 1 base, and 17 bases separated the two germline ends. CDR1 and CDR2 from the germline V gene are SGHKS and YYEKEE (reference sequence). CDR3 length: 17 amino acids. The CDR3: CASSLRYGQLSNTEAFF. The CDR3 bases are TGTGCCAGCAGCTTGCGATACGGACAGCTATCGAACACTGAAGCTTTCTTT.

V and J are TRBV19 and TRBJ1-1; no reliable D call. CDR3 length: 12 residues. Looked up from germline, CDR1 is LNHDA and CDR2 is SQIVND (reference sequence). Trimming cost V 8 bases and J 0 bases, with 7 bases left between them. CDR3 coding DNA: TGTGCCAGTTCCAGGATGAACACTGAAGCTTTCTTT. Protein product: CASSRMNTEAFF.

The gene calls are TRBV5-6 and TRBJ1-1; the match to TRBD1 covers 9 bases. The CDR3 consists of 14 residues. Trimming removed 2 bases from V and 5 bases from J; junction bases left unmatched: 4. Germline CDR1 is SGHDT and CDR2 is YYEEEE. CDR3: CASSFNRGRTEAFF. For the CDR3, the DNA is TGTGCCAGCAGCTTCAACAGGGGGCGGACTGAAGCTTTCTTT.

CDR3 sequence reads: CASSVKRDETQYF. CDR3 DNA: TGTGCCAGCAGTGTAAAAAGGGACGAGACCCAGTACTTC. The V and J genes are TRBV6-1 and TRBJ2-5, with D perhaps given as TRBD1 or TRBD2 (5 bases each). With 4 bases removed from V and 5 bases from J, the gap between germline ends came to 11 bases. CDR1 is MNHNS, CDR2 SASEGT, per germline. The CDR3 extends over 13 amino acids.

The gene calls are TRBV7-3 and TRBJ2-1, with 10 bases matching TRBD1. The CDR3 length is 16 residues. Germline CDR1 is SGHTA and CDR2 is FQGTGA. V dropped 2 bases and J dropped 3; count of bases not matched to a gene: 4. The CDR3 protein is CASSLGTGANYNEQFF. The CDR3 DNA reads TGTGCCAGCAGCTTAGGGACAGGGGCTAACTACAATGAGCAGTTCTTC.

This clone was picked up one time. CDR3 protein: CASSPKRLAGVENEQFF. Here the CDR3 DNA reads TGTGCCAGCAGCCCAAAGAGGCTAGCGGGGGTGGAGAATGAGCAGTTCTTC. The V gene is TRBV7-9, the J gene TRBJ2-1; 10 nucleotides agree with TRBD2. CDR3 size: 17 residues. In germline, CDR1 is SEHNR, CDR2 FQNEAQ (reference sequence). V lost 5 bases, J lost 7 bases, and 14 bases stayed unmatched.

This clone came up a few times. The chain uses TRBV7-9 and TRBJ1-3; 12 positions agree with TRBD1. Germline-derived CDR1 and CDR2 are SEHNR and FQNEAQ (reference sequence). V lost 2 bases, J lost 4 bases, and 6 bases stayed unmatched. The CDR3 covers 17 residues. The CDR3 loop reads CASSLLPGTGGGNTIYF. CDR3 bases: TGTGCCAGCAGCTTATTGCCGGGGACAGGGGGCGGAAACACCATATATTTT.

V usage is TRBV2 and J usage is TRBJ2-7, with TRBD2 matching over 8 bases. CDR1 SNHLY and CDR2 FYNNEI come from the germline V gene. Trimming removed 6 bases from V and 0 bases from J; junction bases left unmatched: 7. This CDR3 has 15 amino acids. DNA of the CDR3: TGTGCCAGCAGCCTCCGACTAGCGACCTCCTACGAGCAGTACTTC. Protein: CASSLRLATSYEQYF.

This rearrangement joins TRBV29-1 to TRBJ1-2; 7 bases are a match to TRBD1. Germline V lookup: CDR1 SQVTM, CDR2 ANQGSEA. The CDR3 totals 15 residues. V dropped 0 bases and J dropped 6; count of bases not matched to a gene: 10. As DNA, the CDR3 is TGCAGCGTTGAAGATGGGACAGTGGTGGGTCATGGCTACACCTTC. This encodes CSVEDGTVVGHGYTF.

In this sample, this clone turned up a few times. CDR3 coding DNA: TGCGCCAGCAGCTTGGGCCTAGCAAGGACAGATACGCAGTATTTT. It encodes CASSLGLARTDTQYF. The chain couples TRBV5-1 to TRBJ2-3; a possible D gene is TRBD2 (5 bases). Trimming removed 0 bases at V and 3 bases at J, with 11 bases between. This CDR3 contains 15 residues. Germline V gene lookup returns CDR1 SGHRS and CDR2 YFSETQ. Filled out from reference TRBV5-1 and TRBJ2-3, the complete variable domain reads KAGVTQTPRYLIKTRGQQVTLSCSPISGHRSVSWYQQTPGQGLQFLFEYFSETQRNKGNFPGRFSGRQFSNSRSEMNVSTLELGDSALYLCASSLGLARTDTQYFGPGTRLTVL.

This clone rates as medium-sized. The chain uses TRBV29-1 and TRBJ2-4, with 10 bases fitting TRBD1. This CDR3 spans 13 amino acids. The V gene end was trimmed by 6 bases and the J gene end by 8 bases; junction bases not matched to a gene: 7. Germline lookup yields CDR1 SQVTM and CDR2 ANQGSEA. The CDR3 is CSVPGQGSDIQYF. CDR3 coding DNA: TGCAGCGTACCGGGACAGGGGAGCGACATTCAGTACTTC.

This rearrangement joins TRBV27 to TRBJ2-3; 8 positions match TRBD1. The CDR3 extends over 16 amino acids. Germline V lookup: CDR1 MNHEY, CDR2 SMNVEV (reference sequence). The V gene end was trimmed by 4 bases and the J gene end by 3 bases; junction bases not matched to a gene: 9. The CDR3 protein is CASSSRDRSPTDTQYF. The CDR3 DNA follows: TGTGCCAGCAGTTCCCGGGACAGGAGCCCGACAGATACGCAGTATTTT.

The chain couples TRBV10-3 to TRBJ1-3; no clear D. CDR3 size: 13 residues. The germline gives CDR1 ENHRY, CDR2 SYGVKD. V gave up 6 bases and J gave up 1 base, with 7 bases separating them. The CDR3 region has the DNA TGTGCCATCAGAGAAGGATCTGGAAACACCATATATTTT. Protein sequence: CAIREGSGNTIYF.

The rearrangement links TRBV27 to TRBJ2-4; D unresolved. With 6 bases removed from V and 7 bases from J, the gap between germline ends came to 10 bases. This CDR3 is built from 12 residues. Germline V gene sequence: CDR1 MNHEY, CDR2 SMNVEV (reference sequence). DNA of the CDR3: TGTGCCAGCAGCCCCGGTCCGAACATTCAGTACTTC. Translating it yields CASSPGPNIQYF.

This rearrangement joins TRBV7-2 to TRBJ2-1; perhaps TRBD1 as D (5 bases). V lost 2 bases and J 2 bases, leaving 10 bases between the germline ends. Germline V gene sequence: CDR1 SGHTA, CDR2 FQGNSA. This CDR3 has 15 residues. The CDR3 coding sequence is TGTGCCAGCAGCTTATTCAAGGGGACCTACAATGAGCAGTTCTTC. Its translation is CASSLFKGTYNEQFF.